This T cell receptor (beta chain) was found in a study of cytomegalovirus exposure and HLA in healthy donors. Germline assignment: CDR1 GTSNPN and CDR2 SVGIG (reference sequence). V gave up 7 bases and J gave up 5 bases; unmatched junction bases: 22. The CDR3 is made up of 19 amino acids. Worth noting for this clone: Its antigen is unidentified.

With 60 Vbeta and 13 Jbeta primers, the PCR was carried out. The method was immunoSEQ multiplex PCR; TCRdb's version includes in-frame clones alone and lacks a portion of them. The sample lists 170,000 or so clones, roughly 80% occurring once. Broader study findings: The study flagged roughly 160 TCR beta chains as cytomegalovirus-associated. Most TCR sequences showed up rarely, but some public TCRs showed up in many donors.

The origin of this receptor is a woman in her 50s in good health and CMV-seropositive. The sample taken for sequencing was PBMCs. The chain links TRBV30 to TRBJ2-2; TRBD2 matches 10 bases. DNA for the CDR3: TGTGCCTCGAAGTTTGAATGGGGGAAAGCGGGGGGGCTAACCGGGGAGCTGTTTTTT. Residues: CASKFEWGKAGGLTGELFF.